These 5 T cell receptor beta chains share one sample of origin, sequenced in a study of OX40 agonist ivuxolimab in advanced cancers. Here immunoSEQ multiplex PCR was the method, and the copy in TCRdb shows in-frame clones only, minus some. The sample shows approximately 70,000 clones, roughly 89% of them seen only once. The source material was CD4+ or CD8+ T cells sorted from blood, sampled in a trial of the OX40 agonist ivuxolimab. All receptors come from an adult with an advanced solid tumor such as melanoma, head and neck, liver or kidney cancer.

This chain links TRBV19 with TRBJ2-2, with D maybe TRBD1 (5 bases). Germline loops: CDR1 LNHDA, CDR2 SQIVND (reference sequence). Trimming pared 3 bases from V and 5 bases from J, leaving 10 bases between. CDR3 length: 14 residues. CDR3 nucleotide sequence: TGTGCCAGTAGTATGGACACTTTAACCGGGGAGCTGTTTTTT. Translation gives CASSMDTLTGELFF.

The chain employs TRBV2 and TRBJ2-3, with D uncertain. Trimming removed 2 bases at V and 3 bases at J, with 12 bases between. Germline CDR1 SNHLY, CDR2 FYNNEI. CDR3 length: 15 residues. CDR3 DNA sequence: TGTGCCAGCAGTGAAAATCGCGTCAGTACAGATACGCAGTATTTT. This encodes CASSENRVSTDTQYF. Full variable domain (missing parts from reference TRBV2 and TRBJ2-3): EPEVTQTPSHQVTQMGQEVILRCVPISNHLYFYWYRQILGQKVEFLVSFYNNEISEKSEIFDDQFSVERPDGSNFTLKIRSTKLEDSAMYFCASSENRVSTDTQYFGPGTRLTVL.

This rearrangement joins TRBV29-1 to TRBJ1-5; no firm D call. V lost 4 bases to trimming and J lost 0 bases, with 4 bases between them. This CDR3 has 12 amino acids. Germline CDR1 reads SQVTM; CDR2 reads ANQGSEA. In DNA, the CDR3 is TGCAGCGTTGTTGGTAGCAATCAGCCCCAGCATTTT. Amino acid sequence: CSVVGSNQPQHF.

CDR3 amino acids: CASSRQTGEGGTEAFF. In DNA, the CDR3 is TGTGCCAGCAGCCGACAAACAGGGGAGGGTGGCACTGAAGCTTTCTTT. V usage is TRBV14 and J usage is TRBJ1-1; 7 nucleotides agree with TRBD1. This CDR3 is built from 16 residues. CDR1 and CDR2 (germline): SGHDN, FVKESK. V shed 4 bases and J 4 bases; nucleotides not matched to a gene: 12.

The genes are TRBV28 and TRBJ2-7; weak D call: TRBD2 (5 bases). The CDR3 runs to 13 residues. CDR1 MDHEN and CDR2 SYDVKM come from the germline V gene. With 4 bases removed from V and 6 bases from J, the gap between germline ends came to 13 bases. DNA of the CDR3: TGTGCCAGCAGTTCAGCGTGGAGGATCGAGCAGTACTTC. This codes for CASSSAWRIEQYF.